Each of the 21 T cell receptor beta chains below was sequenced from the same sample in a study of cytomegalovirus exposure and HLA in healthy donors (dated by TCRdb to the late 2010s). Libraries were built with the immunoSEQ multiplex PCR assay. The multiplex PCR relied on a mix of 60 forward primers for TCR Vbeta segments and 13 reverse primers for TCR Jbeta segments. Held by TCRdb, this immuneACCESS table contains in-frame sequences only and omits some clones. Under half of the omission traces to an unresolved V gene where checked; the cause of the rest is unknown. In this sample the table shows under 150,000 clones, 65% to 85% of which occur a single time. The ten largest clones add up to about 2.3% of the sample. The sequenced sample consisted of PBMCs. These receptors were collected from a male donor in good health and CMV-seronegative.

The chain recombines TRBV7-2 with TRBJ2-5; TRBD2 matches at 11 bases. The CDR3 loop spans 16 amino acids. The ends lost 5 bases at V and 5 bases at J; junction bases unmatched: 10. CDR1 is SGHTA, CDR2 FQGNSA, per germline. The CDR3 is CASSQPLAGGGETQYF. The CDR3, as DNA: TGTGCCAGCAGCCAACCCCTAGCGGGAGGTGGGGAGACCCAGTACTTC.

This chain links TRBV19 with TRBJ2-5, with 8 bases fitting TRBD2. J gave up 5 bases and V 1 base, and 12 bases lay outside the gene matches. CDR1 and CDR2 (germline): LNHDA, SQIVND (reference sequence). This CDR3 is built from 17 residues. CDR3 coding DNA: TGTGCCAGTAGTATAGCGGGATTCCTAGCGGGTTACGAGACCCAGTACTTC. It yields the protein CASSIAGFLAGYETQYF.

This chain joins TRBV18 and TRBJ1-5; no firm D call. CDR1 KGHSH and CDR2 LQKENI come from the germline V gene. V was pared by 4 bases and J by 4 bases, with 20 bases between. This CDR3 is 17 amino acids long. CDR3 coding DNA: TGTGCCAGCTCACTGACCCATTCGGTACAGTCTAATCAGCCCCAGCATTTT. It encodes CASSLTHSVQSNQPQHF.

The sample holds one count of this clone. The V gene is TRBV19, the J gene TRBJ2-1; 9 nucleotides match TRBD2. This CDR3 has 17 residues. The junction had 12 bases not matched to a gene; V was cut back by 5 bases and J by 4 bases. Germline CDR1 reads LNHDA; CDR2 reads SQIVND (reference sequence). CDR3 in DNA: TGTGCCAGTAGTTTACGACTAGCGGAGGTTCCTTACAATGAGCAGTTCTTC. This codes for CASSLRLAEVPYNEQFF.

The chain combines TRBV27 with TRBJ1-2; 9 bases align to TRBD1. The CDR3 is 15 amino acids. CDR1 is MNHEY, CDR2 SMNVEV, per germline (reference sequence). V lost 2 bases, J lost 5 bases, and 6 bases stayed unmatched. CDR3 sequence: CASSLGGTGRYGYTF. The CDR3 DNA follows: TGTGCCAGCAGTTTAGGAGGGACAGGGCGGTATGGCTACACCTTC.

The rearrangement links TRBV27 to TRBJ2-7; 10 bases map to TRBD1. Germline V CDR1 and CDR2: MNHEY, SMNVEV (reference sequence). With V trimmed by 3 bases and J by 7 bases, 12 bases remained unmatched. The CDR3 sequence is 16 residues long. CDR3 loop: CASSLSPGQGLLEQYF. CDR3 DNA: TGTGCCAGCAGTTTGTCCCCGGGACAGGGGTTGCTTGAGCAGTACTTC.

V gene TRBV7-8 combines with J gene TRBJ2-1; the D is unclear. The CDR3 is 14 amino acids. Germline assignment: CDR1 SGHVS and CDR2 FQNEAQ. The V end lost 0 bases, the J end lost 12 bases, and 15 bases lay between the germline ends. CDR3 DNA sequence: TGTGCCAGCAGCTTAGCTTTTATTGAGGTCACGCAGTTCTTC. This codes for CASSLAFIEVTQFF.

The chain combines TRBV7-2 with TRBJ2-7; 7 bases map to TRBD1. CDR3 length equals 14 residues. CDR1 SGHTA and CDR2 FQGNSA come from the germline V gene. The V segment lost 6 bases and the J segment 0 bases; nucleotides outside the gene matches: 5. The CDR3 here is CASSSTGYSYEQYF. CDR3 bases: TGTGCCAGCAGTTCGACAGGGTACTCCTACGAGCAGTACTTC.

The CDR3 is CASSETSGTDTQYF. CDR3 DNA sequence: TGTGCCAGCAGTGAGACTAGCGGGACAGATACGCAGTATTTT. The rearrangement uses TRBV6-4 and TRBJ2-3; 10 bases align to TRBD2. The CDR3 extends over 14 amino acids. Germline CDR1 is MRHNA and CDR2 is SNTAGT. V was clipped by 3 bases and J by 3 bases; unmatched bases: 0.

This clone has a handful of counts. This chain uses TRBV30 with TRBJ2-3; 7 bases are a match to TRBD2. CDR1 GTSNPN and CDR2 SVGIG come from the germline V gene (reference sequence). V lost 1 base and J lost 3; bases outside the gene matches: 7. The CDR3 is 15 residues long. CDR3: CAWSEAGVITDTQYF. The CDR3 nucleotides are TGTGCCTGGAGTGAGGCGGGAGTTATAACAGATACGCAGTATTTT.

CDR3 DNA: TGTGCCAGCATTTCCGGCGGGGTATGGAATGAGCAGTTCTTC. It codes for CASISGGVWNEQFF. The gene calls are TRBV7-9 and TRBJ2-1, with TRBD2 as a possible D gene (6 bases). Germline V gene lookup returns CDR1 SEHNR and CDR2 FQNEAQ (reference sequence). The CDR3 runs to 14 residues. Trimming left V 7 bases short and J 7 bases short, with 17 bases between.

V and J are TRBV6-5 and TRBJ2-7; 9 positions match TRBD1. With 6 bases clipped from V and 5 bases from J, the junction kept 8 bases outside the gene matches. CDR3 length: 14 residues. CDR1 and CDR2 (germline): MNHEY, SVGAGI. The CDR3 loop reads CASSPGTGTDEQYF. The CDR3 DNA follows: TGTGCCAGCAGCCCAGGGACAGGGACTGACGAGCAGTACTTC.

This chain connects TRBV7-7 to TRBJ2-5; 12 nucleotides match TRBD2. CDR3 length equals 17 residues. V gave up 2 bases and J gave up 0 bases; unmatched junction bases: 4. Germline CDR1 and CDR2: SSHAT and FNYEAQ (reference sequence). CDR3 nucleotide sequence: TGTGCCAGCAGCTTATCGCGACTAGCGGGAGACCAAGAGACCCAGTACTTC. Translating it yields CASSLSRLAGDQETQYF. Based on the CDR3 plus reference TRBV7-7 and TRBJ2-5, the full variable domain is GAGVSQSPRYKVTKRGQDVTLRCDPISSHATLYWYQQALGQGPEFLTYFNYEAQPDKSGLPSDRFSAERPEGSISTLTIQRTEQRDSAMYRCASSLSRLAGDQETQYFGPGTRLLVL.

The chain recombines TRBV19 with TRBJ1-1; the D gene is possibly TRBD1 (5 bases). Per the germline V gene, CDR1 is LNHDA and CDR2 is SQIVND (reference sequence). V lost 3 bases to trimming and J lost 4 bases, with 12 bases between them. The CDR3 is made up of 14 amino acids. CDR3 sequence reads: CASSIRQGGTEAFF. In nucleotides, the CDR3 is TGTGCCAGTAGTATTCGGCAGGGTGGCACTGAAGCTTTCTTT.

This clone was observed once. CDR3 coding DNA: TGTGCCAGTAGTGGCAGTATACCGACAGATACGCAGTATTTT. Translated, it gives CASSGSIPTDTQYF. The genes are TRBV6-5 and TRBJ2-3; D gene uncertain. Trimming stripped 9 bases from V and 3 bases from J, with 16 bases between. There are 14 residues in the CDR3. Germline V CDR1 and CDR2: MNHEY, SVGAGI.

The gene calls are TRBV5-4 and TRBJ2-5; 7 nucleotides agree with TRBD2. The CDR3 is made up of 15 amino acids. Germline V CDR1 and CDR2: SGHNT, YYREEE (reference sequence). The V gene end was trimmed by 0 bases and the J gene end by 1 base; junction bases not matched to a gene: 3. The CDR3: CASSLGASGQETQYF. CDR3 sequence (DNA): TGTGCCAGCAGCTTGGGGGCTAGCGGCCAAGAGACCCAGTACTTC. Looking up the rest from reference TRBV5-4 and TRBJ2-5 gives the full variable domain: ETGVTQSPTHLIKTRGQQVTLRCSSQSGHNTVSWYQQALGQGPQFIFQYYREEENGRGNFPPRFSGLQFPNYSSELNVNALELDDSALYLCASSLGASGQETQYFGPGTRLLVL.

As DNA, the CDR3 is TGCGCCAGCAGCCAAGAGTTCCCGGGACTAGCGAAGGGGCACGAGCAGTACTTC. Translated: CASSQEFPGLAKGHEQYF. The chain employs TRBV4-3 and TRBJ2-7, with 10 positions matching TRBD2. With V trimmed by 0 bases and J by 5 bases, 13 bases remained unmatched. The CDR3 consists of 18 residues. Germline V lookup: CDR1 LGHNA, CDR2 YSLEER.

This clone has just a few counts. The chain carries TRBV4-2 and TRBJ2-7; tentative D call: TRBD2 (6 bases). The CDR3 spans 16 residues. CDR1 and CDR2 from the germline V gene are LGHNA and YNFKEQ. The V gene lost 0 bases and the J gene lost 2 bases, with 14 bases spanning the gap. The CDR3 region is CASSQEGAGGPYEQYF. As DNA, the CDR3 is TGTGCCAGCAGCCAAGAAGGAGCGGGTGGGCCCTACGAGCAGTACTTC.

This clone was seen only once. V usage is TRBV13 and J usage is TRBJ2-7, with TRBD2 identical over 8 bases. The V gene's germline CDR1 is PRHDT and CDR2 FYEKMQ (reference sequence). Unmatched junction bases numbered 2, after V lost 6 bases and J lost 1 base. The CDR3 contains 13 residues. CDR3 sequence: CASSGLASYEQYF. CDR3 bases: TGTGCCAGCAGTGGACTAGCATCCTACGAGCAGTACTTC.

CDR3 coding DNA: TGTGCCAGCAGTCCAATCTACGGGATTACTGAAGCTTTCTTT. Translating gives CASSPIYGITEAFF. The genes are TRBV27 and TRBJ1-1; no clear D gene. CDR3 size: 14 residues. CDR1 and CDR2 (germline): MNHEY, SMNVEV (reference sequence). Trimming shortened V by 5 bases and J by 5 bases, and 15 bases separated the two germline ends.

The CDR3 spells CASSHQGTGDTQYF. The CDR3 DNA follows: TGTGCCAGCAGCCATCAGGGGACAGGAGATACGCAGTATTTT. The chain employs TRBV5-4 and TRBJ2-3; 8 bases line up with TRBD1. This CDR3 has 14 amino acids. The V gene's germline CDR1 is SGHNT and CDR2 YYREEE (reference sequence). V shed 4 bases, J shed 5 bases, and the junction held 6 bases outside the gene matches.